This entry lists 32 T cell receptor beta chains sequenced from one sample in a study of CD4 and CD8 cells across lung adenocarcinoma regions. Via MiXCR, TCRdb re-called the PCR reads, giving one row per CDR3 protein. The sample includes about 3,300 distinct CDR3 sequences, around 65% of them seen just once. Sequenced material: CD4+ T cells from the margin of a lung tumor. The receptors were gathered from a female donor with lung adenocarcinoma. The CD4 and CD8 labels of this study may be unreliable.

The rearrangement joins TRBV6-5 to TRBJ2-7, with D perhaps matching TRBD2 (6 bases). The DNA end is a closer match to TRBJ2-1, so the J assignment may be wrong. The germline V gene encodes CDR1 MNHEY and CDR2 SVGAGI. This CDR3 is 17 amino acids long. The CDR3 sequence: CASSYSGLRGAYNEQFF. CDR3 coding DNA: TGTGCCAGCAGTTACTCGGGACTCCGCGGGGCCTACAATGAGCAGTTCTTC.

This clonotype turned up a few times. This chain joins TRBV6-1 and TRBJ2-1; D call uncertain. This CDR3 is built from 11 residues. V was trimmed by 5 bases and J by 12 bases, leaving 11 bases between them. Germline CDR1 reads MNHNS; CDR2 reads SASEGT. The CDR3 DNA is TGTGCCAGCAGTCCAGAACGTTTGCAGTTCTTC. Protein sequence: CASSPERLQFF.

This clonotype appeared a single time. The chain combines TRBV7-2 with TRBJ1-3, with a weak D call TRBD1 (6 bases). Looked up from germline, CDR1 is SGHTA and CDR2 is FQGNSA. This CDR3 is built from 17 residues. Between the trimmed V and J ends, which lost 4 bases and 3 bases, there was a span of 19 bases. CDR3 DNA: TGTGCCAGCAGCTCACTGGGGGGGGCCGGAGGTGGAAACACCATATATTTT. This encodes CASSSLGGAGGGNTIYF. Based on the CDR3 plus reference TRBV7-2 and TRBJ1-3, the full variable domain is GAGVSQSPSNKVTEKGKDVELRCDPISGHTALYWYRQSLGQGLEFLIYFQGNSAPDKSGLPSDRFSAERTGGSVSTLTIQRTQQEDSAVYLCASSSLGGAGGGNTIYFGEGSWLTVV.

The CDR3 DNA sequence: TGTGCCAGCAGTGATCCGGGACAGGGAGACAAAAACATTCAGTACTTC. Amino acids: CASSDPGQGDKNIQYF. The rearrangement joins TRBV6-1 to TRBJ2-4; 9 bases line up with TRBD1. This CDR3 is 16 amino acids long. Germline assignment: CDR1 MNHNS and CDR2 SASEGT. The J segment lost 3 bases and the V segment lost 3 bases, leaving 6 bases of the junction unmatched.

The V call is TRBV12-3 or TRBV12-4, the J call TRBJ2-7, with TRBD2 matching 12 bases. The DNA end is a closer match to TRBJ2-5, so the J assignment may be wrong. The CDR3 spans 15 residues. The CDR3, as DNA: TGTGCCAGCAGTCAGGGACTAGCGGGTCAAGAGACCCAGTACTTC. This gives the protein CASSQGLAGQETQYF.

The genes are TRBV3-1 and TRBJ1-5; D gene uncertain. V was cut by 6 bases and J by 3 bases, with 12 bases left in between. Germline-derived CDR1 and CDR2 are LGHDT and YNNKEL (reference sequence). The CDR3 length is 14 residues. CDR3 sequence (DNA): TGTGCCAGCAGTCTGACCGGGGACAATCAGCCCCAGCATTTT. This translates into CASSLTGDNQPQHF.

The gene calls are TRBV10-1 and TRBJ2-1; the D is unclear. The CDR3 covers 15 residues. V was cut by 4 bases and J by 5 bases, with 15 bases left in between. The germline V gene has CDR1 WNHNN and CDR2 SYGVQD (reference sequence). The CDR3 DNA reads as TGCGCCAGCAGTGGGACCGCGCGTCGAAACAATGAGCAGTTCTTC. The encoded protein is CASSGTARRNNEQFF.

This clonotype was seen a handful of times. The chain employs TRBV6-8 and TRBJ2-2, with 8 positions matching TRBD2. The V gene end was trimmed by 3 bases and the J gene end by 7 bases; junction bases not matched to a gene: 10. The CDR3 length is 16 residues. Germline assignment: CDR1 MNHGY and CDR2 SAAAGT. CDR3: CASSYPIAGTDGELFF. The CDR3 DNA sequence: TGTGCCAGCAGTTATCCGATAGCGGGAACGGACGGGGAGCTGTTTTTT.

The gene calls are TRBV11-3 and TRBJ2-3, with D possibly TRBD1 on 5 matching bases. This CDR3 has 13 amino acids. V gave up 0 bases and J gave up 6 bases, with 7 bases separating them. In germline, CDR1 is SGHNT, CDR2 YENEEA. The CDR3 DNA follows: TGTGCCAGCAGCTTAGACTCAGGGGATACGCAGTATTTT. It encodes CASSLDSGDTQYF.

This clonotype was seen a few times. The chain uses TRBV6-1 and TRBJ2-3; 7 bases line up with TRBD1. Trimming took 7 bases from V and 4 from J; bases not matched to a gene: 8. Germline V CDR1 and CDR2: MNHNS, SASEGT. The CDR3 is 14 amino acids. Written as DNA, the CDR3 is TGTGCCAGCAAGAGGGGGACAGAAGCAGATACGCAGTATTTT. It translates to CASKRGTEADTQYF.

The chain employs TRBV6-1 and TRBJ1-2, with unresolved D. V was trimmed by 3 bases and J by 8 bases, leaving 13 bases between them. The germline gives CDR1 MNHNS, CDR2 SASEGT. The CDR3 extends over 13 amino acids. CDR3 nucleotide sequence: TGTGCCAGCAGTGATACGTCAGAGAGAGGCTACACCTTC. Protein product: CASSDTSERGYTF.

In this sample, this clonotype turned up a few times. This chain uses TRBV7-3 with TRBJ2-5; D uncertain. V dropped 4 bases and J dropped 5 bases, with 11 bases sitting between them. Germline V lookup: CDR1 SGHTA, CDR2 FQGTGA. The CDR3 loop spans 13 amino acids. CDR3 DNA sequence: TGTGCCAGCAGCTCTGGGGTAGGGGAGACCCAGTACTTC. Amino acid sequence: CASSSGVGETQYF.

This clonotype was seen just once. The rearrangement links TRBV7-2 to TRBJ2-7; 9 nucleotides line up with TRBD2. Looked up from germline, CDR1 is SGHTA and CDR2 is FQGNSA. The CDR3 has 18 amino acids. V lost 1 base and J lost 7; bases outside the gene matches: 17. Here the CDR3 reads CASSLVVLAGPPGGEQYF. The CDR3 nucleotides read TGTGCCAGCAGCTTAGTAGTCCTAGCGGGACCACCGGGAGGAGAGCAGTACTTC.

The chain recombines TRBV11-3 with TRBJ2-1; 8 bases map to TRBD1. CDR1 is SGHNT and CDR2 is YENEEA in the germline V gene. The V and J ends lost 10 bases and 0 bases, in that order; junction bases with no gene match: 5. The CDR3 loop spans 14 amino acids. This chain's CDR3 is CAIRTGSSYNEQFF. The CDR3 nucleotides read TGTGCCATCCGGACAGGGAGCTCCTACAATGAGCAGTTCTTC.

The chain employs TRBV11-2 and TRBJ2-7; 7 nucleotides agree with TRBD1. Germline values: CDR1 SGHAT, CDR2 FQNNGV. The length of the CDR3 is 15 residues. V shed 5 bases, J shed 3 bases, and the junction held 10 bases outside the gene matches. The CDR3 coding sequence is TGTGCCAGCAGCCTCACGGACAGGTCCCACTACGAGCAGTACTTC. It specifies CASSLTDRSHYEQYF. The whole variable domain, remainder taken from reference TRBV11-2 and TRBJ2-7, is EAGVAQSPRYKIIEKRQSVAFWCNPISGHATLYWYQQILGQGPKLLIQFQNNGVVDDSQLPKDRFSAERLKGVDSTLKIQPAKLEDSAVYLCASSLTDRSHYEQYFGPGTRLTVT.

In this sample, this clonotype turned up once. This chain joins TRBV12-5 and TRBJ2-5, with D maybe TRBD1 (8 bases). Gene TRBJ2-7 matches the end of the DNA better, so the J call may be wrong. Germline V CDR1 and CDR2: LGHNT, FRNRAP. The CDR3 loop spans 18 amino acids. CDR3 in amino acids: CASGSRQGQGLLPYEQYF. In DNA, the CDR3 is TGTGCTAGTGGTTCCCGACAGGGGCAGGGACTACTACCCTACGAGCAGTACTTC.

Only a few counts were recorded for this clonotype. The chain couples TRBV5-1 to TRBJ2-3, with no clear D. V was cut by 3 bases and J by 5 bases, with 4 bases left in between. The CDR3 has 11 amino acids. Germline V gene sequence: CDR1 SGHRS, CDR2 YFSETQ. The CDR3: CASSSGDTQYF. The CDR3 region has the DNA TGCGCCAGCAGCTCAGGAGATACGCAGTATTTT.

The V call is TRBV6-1, the J call TRBJ2-3, with TRBD1 as a possible D gene (5 bases). V lost 3 bases to trimming and J lost 10 bases, with 14 bases between them. Germline CDR1 is MNHNS and CDR2 is SASEGT. The CDR3 has 13 amino acids. The CDR3 reads CASSDRGAVAQYF. In nucleotides, the CDR3 is TGTGCCAGCAGTGATAGGGGCGCGGTTGCGCAGTATTTT.

The chain employs TRBV4-1 and TRBJ1-5; 7 bases line up with TRBD1. The CDR3 is 20 amino acids. Germline V gene lookup returns CDR1 MGHRA and CDR2 YSYEKL. V dropped 0 bases and J dropped 1; count of bases not matched to a gene: 15. CDR3 bases: TGCGCCAGCAGCCAAGATGGATCAGAGGGGACAGTCCGGAGCAATCAGCCCCAGCATTTT. Translation: CASSQDGSEGTVRSNQPQHF.

This clonotype appeared a few times. The chain is built from TRBV7-3 and TRBJ2-1, with TRBD2 matching 9 bases. The CDR3 runs 17 residues. With 1 base clipped from V and 10 bases from J, the junction kept 14 bases outside the gene matches. The V gene's germline CDR1 is SGHTA and CDR2 FQGTGA. The CDR3 protein is CASSLIGGTSSSREQFF. The CDR3 nucleotides are TGTGCCAGCAGCTTAATAGGCGGGACTAGCTCCTCCCGGGAGCAGTTCTTC.

The V gene is TRBV6-1, the J gene TRBJ2-1; weak D call: TRBD2 (7 bases). Trimming shortened V by 4 bases and J by 5 bases, and 21 bases separated the two germline ends. The CDR3 is made up of 17 amino acids. Per the germline V gene, CDR1 is MNHNS and CDR2 is SASEGT. CDR3 sequence: CASSGARGRGRDNEQFF. The DNA for the CDR3 is TGTGCCAGCAGTGGTGCTCGGGGGCGTGGGAGGGACAATGAGCAGTTCTTC.

The chain has TRBV6-5 and TRBJ2-7; 11 bases are a match to TRBD2. CDR3 length: 16 amino acids. The V gene end was trimmed by 0 bases and the J gene end by 7 bases; junction bases not matched to a gene: 8. Germline V lookup: CDR1 MNHEY, CDR2 SVGAGI. CDR3 DNA: TGTGCCAGCAGTTACTCGGTAGCGGGAGGGCCGGGGGAGCAGTACTTC. It encodes CASSYSVAGGPGEQYF.

The table lists this clonotype with a count of one. The rearrangement links TRBV7-9 to TRBJ2-1; 11 bases agree with TRBD2. Germline assignment: CDR1 SEHNR and CDR2 FQNEAQ (reference sequence). The CDR3 is 15 residues long. Germline trimming cut 4 bases from V and 3 bases from J; bases unmatched to any gene: 2. DNA for the CDR3: TGTGCCAGCAGCTCCGGGACTAGCGGCTACAATGAGCAGTTCTTC. Translation gives CASSSGTSGYNEQFF.

The rearrangement uses TRBV6-1 and TRBJ2-5; 12 nucleotides match TRBD1. The V segment lost 6 bases and the J segment 3 bases; nucleotides outside the gene matches: 8. The CDR3 has 16 amino acids. Germline CDR1 reads MNHNS; CDR2 reads SASEGT. The CDR3 coding sequence is TGTGCCAGCAGAAATTCCGGGACAGGGGGCGAAGAGACCCAGTACTTC. Protein sequence: CASRNSGTGGEETQYF.

The chain uses TRBV10-1 and TRBJ2-1; a weak D match, TRBD1 (7 bases). Germline V gene data show CDR1 as WNHNN and CDR2 as SYGVQD (reference sequence). This CDR3 comprises 14 residues. V lost 3 bases and J 6 bases, leaving 12 bases between the germline ends. Here the CDR3 reads CASSERQGGNEQFF. As DNA, the CDR3 is TGCGCCAGCAGTGAAAGGCAGGGGGGCAATGAGCAGTTCTTC.

The sample holds one count of this clonotype. The chain uses TRBV6-1 and TRBJ1-2; TRBD1 matches at 7 bases. The CDR3 length is 15 residues. Per the germline V gene, CDR1 is MNHNS and CDR2 is SASEGT. With 0 bases clipped from V and 4 bases from J, the junction kept 5 bases outside the gene matches. DNA of the CDR3: TGTGCCAGCAGTGAAGCACCGACAGGGAGCTATGGCTACACCTTC. It is translated as CASSEAPTGSYGYTF.

The chain joins TRBV7-3 to TRBJ2-3; D is undetermined. CDR3 length: 13 residues. Germline CDR1 SGHTA, CDR2 FQGTGA. V lost 3 bases and J lost 2, with 6 bases in between. The CDR3 DNA reads as TGTGCCAGCAGCTTCGGGTACACAGATACGCAGTATTTT. Encoded protein: CASSFGYTDTQYF. Full variable domain (rest looked up from reference TRBV7-3 and TRBJ2-3): GAGVSQTPSNKVTEKGKYVELRCDPISGHTALYWYRQSLGQGPEFLIYFQGTGAADDSGLPNDRFFAVRPEGSVSTLKIQRTERGDSAVYLCASSFGYTDTQYFGPGTRLTVL.

The V and J genes are TRBV7-2 and TRBJ2-1; D is perhaps TRBD2 (5 bases). V was trimmed by 1 base and J by 5 bases, leaving 12 bases between them. This CDR3 has 15 amino acids. Germline loops: CDR1 SGHTA, CDR2 FQGNSA. The CDR3 here is CASSLDRSSHNEQFF. The CDR3 nucleotides are TGTGCCAGCAGCTTAGACCGGTCTAGCCACAATGAGCAGTTCTTC.

This clonotype was seen only a few times. The CDR3 end shows no conserved phenylalanine or tryptophan, and so a read error is likely. Because the CDR3's place on the DNA is in doubt, the DNA is left out and the CDR3 is given as listed by TCRdb. V gene TRBV4-3 combines with J gene TRBJ2-5; the table's D call, TRBD2, has no DNA check behind it. From its first to its last residue, the CDR3 has 14 amino acids. Germline V gene sequence: CDR1 LGHNA, CDR2 YSLEER. This CDR3 reads CASSQSALVEGGAG.

V usage is TRBV10-2 and J usage is TRBJ2-1; no clear D. Germline CDR1 is WSHSY and CDR2 is SAAADI. Trimming left V 7 bases short and J 6 bases short, with 13 bases between. The CDR3 is made up of 13 amino acids. CDR3 sequence (DNA): TGCGCCAGCATGGGCCCTTCCCTCAATGAGCAGTTCTTC. It translates to CASMGPSLNEQFF.

Points on this clonotype: Just one base apart from a much larger clone, this may be a read error. This chain joins TRBV4-1 and TRBJ2-7, with 9 bases that match TRBD1. The CDR3 is made up of 15 amino acids. CDR1 is MGHRA, CDR2 YSYEKL, per germline. The CDR3 nucleotides are TGCACCAGCAGCCCCATCGGGACAGGGAACTACGAGCAGTACTTC. This translates into CTSSPIGTGNYEQYF.

The genes are TRBV27 and TRBJ1-2; D is possibly TRBD1 (5 bases). This CDR3 has 13 amino acids. Between the trimmed V and J ends, which lost 3 bases and 7 bases, there was a span of 12 bases. Per germline, CDR1 MNHEY and CDR2 SMNVEV (reference sequence). The CDR3, as DNA: TGTGCCAGCAGTTTTCAGGGACTCCGTGGCTACACCTTC. Its protein product is CASSFQGLRGYTF.